The 27 T cell receptor beta chains listed next were all sequenced from one sample in a study of CD8 T cells in Susac syndrome. RNA amounts of about 0.45 to 1 ug underwent reverse transcription with random hexamers. TCRdb reprocessed the immunoSEQ multiplex PCR reads via MiXCR and lists one record per CDR3 protein. The sample shows 15,000 to 20,000 distinct CDR3 sequences, approximately 95% of them seen only once. Sequenced input: CD8+ T cells from PBMCs. The receptors come from a human donor in good health.

This clonotype appeared a single time. The V gene is TRBV7-2, the J gene TRBJ2-1; tentatively, D is TRBD2 (5 bases). Trimming removed 4 bases from V and 9 bases from J, with 7 bases in between. The germline CDR1 and CDR2 sequences are SGHTA and FQGNSA. The CDR3 spans 11 residues. CDR3 sequence: CASSWTAEQFF. CDR3 coding DNA: TGTGCCAGCAGCTGGACTGCTGAGCAGTTCTTC.

The chain employs TRBV5-1 and TRBJ2-7; 9 nucleotides align to TRBD2. Germline loops: CDR1 SGHRS, CDR2 YFSETQ. The CDR3 is 16 residues long. Trimming at V came to 4 bases and at J to 5 bases, leaving 13 bases not matched to a gene. CDR3 residues: CASSPWELAGADEQYF. The CDR3 DNA follows: TGCGCCAGCAGCCCGTGGGAATTAGCGGGAGCCGACGAGCAGTACTTC.

The V and J genes are TRBV7-9 and TRBJ2-4; 10 nucleotides agree with TRBD1. The CDR3 sequence is 19 residues long. J gave up 0 bases and V 0 bases, and 8 bases lay outside the gene matches. Per the germline V gene, CDR1 is SEHNR and CDR2 is FQNEAQ (reference sequence). CDR3 nucleotide sequence: TGTGCCAGCAGCTTAGCCCCGGGACAGGGGATACTAGCCAAAAACATTCAGTACTTC. This encodes CASSLAPGQGILAKNIQYF.

This chain links TRBV3-1 with TRBJ2-7, with D possibly matching TRBD2 (6 bases). CDR1 and CDR2 from the germline V gene are LGHDT and YNNKEL (reference sequence). Trimming took 5 bases from V and 6 from J, leaving 11 bases between them. The CDR3 runs to 12 residues. The CDR3 DNA follows: TGTGCCAGCAGCGCACTCGGGGGCGAGCAGTACTTC. As protein: CASSALGGEQYF.

This chain connects TRBV27 to TRBJ2-1, with 7 bases aligning to TRBD2. The CDR3 is made up of 16 amino acids. Germline V lookup: CDR1 MNHEY, CDR2 SMNVEV (reference sequence). The trim removed 6 bases at V and 4 bases at J, leaving 12 bases unmatched. The CDR3 nucleotides are TGTGCCAGCAGCCACAGCGCGGGAGTTCAGTACAATGAGCAGTTCTTC. It is translated as CASSHSAGVQYNEQFF.

The chain carries TRBV18 and TRBJ2-4; 7 nucleotides align to TRBD1. Germline V gene lookup returns CDR1 KGHSH and CDR2 LQKENI. The CDR3 has 15 residues. V lost 1 base and J lost 2; bases outside the gene matches: 2. This CDR3 reads CASSPLDRTKNIQYF. Written as DNA, the CDR3 is TGTGCCAGCTCACCACTGGACAGGACCAAAAACATTCAGTACTTC.

J is TRBJ2-3 and V is TRBV10-3; TRBD2 is a possible D gene (5 bases). Trimming pared 4 bases from V and 1 base from J, leaving 6 bases between. This CDR3 has 13 residues. The germline gives CDR1 ENHRY, CDR2 SYGVKD. The DNA of the CDR3 is TGTGCCATCAGTGTCGGGGGCACAGATACGCAGTATTTT. Protein product: CAISVGGTDTQYF.

The genes are TRBV10-3 and TRBJ2-1; no reliable D call. This CDR3 comprises 16 residues. Trimming removed 0 bases at V and 0 bases at J, with 9 bases between. The V gene's germline CDR1 is ENHRY and CDR2 SYGVKD. The CDR3 here is CAISESLRSSYNEQFF. Written as DNA, the CDR3 is TGTGCCATCAGTGAGTCCTTAAGGAGCTCCTACAATGAGCAGTTCTTC.

The gene calls are TRBV12-3 or TRBV12-4 and TRBJ2-1, with 11 bases that match TRBD1. V lost 4 bases to trimming and J lost 8 bases; unmatched junction nucleotides: 4. The CDR3 length is 14 residues. The CDR3 spells CASSSGQGVYEQFF. The DNA for the CDR3 is TGTGCCAGCAGTTCGGGACAGGGGGTGTATGAGCAGTTCTTC.

The CDR3 spells CSARGETSGNWETQYF. DNA of the CDR3: TGCAGTGCTAGGGGGGAGACTAGCGGGAATTGGGAGACCCAGTACTTC. The rearrangement uses TRBV20-1 and TRBJ2-5, with 11 bases aligning to TRBD2. The CDR3 totals 16 residues. J gave up 5 bases and V 3 bases, and 11 bases lay outside the gene matches. Per germline, CDR1 DFQATT and CDR2 SNEGSKA (reference sequence).

DNA of the CDR3: TGTGCCATCAGTGAGGGCACAGCCAACAATCAGCCCCAGCATTTT. It translates to CAISEGTANNQPQHF. J is TRBJ1-5 and V is TRBV10-3; no clear D. The germline gives CDR1 ENHRY, CDR2 SYGVKD. There are 15 residues in the CDR3. Deletions cut 2 bases from V and 3 bases from J, with 11 bases between.

This sequence joins TRBV20-1 and TRBJ2-7; 9 nucleotides line up with TRBD2. Germline V CDR1 and CDR2: DFQATT, SNEGSKA (reference sequence). The V and J ends lost 5 bases and 7 bases, in that order; junction bases with no gene match: 15. CDR3 length: 15 amino acids. Here the CDR3 DNA reads TGCAGTGCTCGCCCAGCGGGAGGCCTCCTATTGGAGCAGTACTTC. Protein: CSARPAGGLLLEQYF.

The chain recombines TRBV18 with TRBJ2-7; no firm D call. The CDR3 loop spans 13 amino acids. V lost 2 bases to trimming and J lost 2 bases, with 7 bases between them. CDR1 KGHSH and CDR2 LQKENI come from the germline V gene. The CDR3 nucleotides read TGTGCCAGCTCACCAAACTACCCCTACGAGCAGTACTTC. Translated: CASSPNYPYEQYF.

The V call is TRBV19, the J call TRBJ1-5, with D hard to call. Germline assignment: CDR1 LNHDA and CDR2 SQIVND (reference sequence). The CDR3 extends over 13 amino acids. The V end lost 2 bases, the J end lost 2 bases, and 4 bases lay between the germline ends. The CDR3 region is CASSILRNQPQHF. DNA of the CDR3: TGTGCCAGTAGTATATTGCGCAATCAGCCCCAGCATTTT.

The rearrangement joins TRBV2 to TRBJ2-5; TRBD1 agrees at 9 bases. Looked up from germline, CDR1 is SNHLY and CDR2 is FYNNEI. J lost 1 base, V lost 5 bases, and 14 bases had no gene match. The CDR3 totals 18 residues. In DNA form, the CDR3 reads TGTGCCAGCAGTCGGTTCGGGGACAGGGAAACGGCCCAAGAGACCCAGTACTTC. Its protein product is CASSRFGDRETAQETQYF.

The rearrangement uses TRBV28 and TRBJ2-7; 9 nucleotides match TRBD1. V dropped 7 bases and J dropped 5; count of bases not matched to a gene: 12. CDR3 length: 15 residues. Germline CDR1 MDHEN, CDR2 SYDVKM. The CDR3 reads CASKTGRDRANEQYF. The DNA of the CDR3 is TGTGCCAGCAAAACCGGGCGGGACAGGGCTAACGAGCAGTACTTC.

The genes are TRBV4-3 and TRBJ2-1, with TRBD2 matching 8 bases. The CDR3 has 17 residues. V gave up 0 bases and J gave up 4 bases; unmatched junction bases: 8. From germline, CDR1 is LGHNA and CDR2 YSLEER. The CDR3 DNA follows: TGCGCCAGCAGCCAAGATCTGATCCAGCGGGGGTACAATGAGCAGTTCTTC. Translating it yields CASSQDLIQRGYNEQFF.

The chain joins TRBV28 to TRBJ1-1; D is unresolved. The V end lost 7 bases, the J end lost 8 bases, and 14 bases lay between the germline ends. Looked up from germline, CDR1 is MDHEN and CDR2 is SYDVKM. The CDR3 runs to 12 residues. The CDR3 nucleotides read TGTGCCAGCAATCCCCCTGACGTCGAAGCTTTCTTT. Its translation is CASNPPDVEAFF.

The V gene is TRBV24-1, the J gene TRBJ2-1; D is unresolved. The CDR3 is 15 residues long. Germline V gene lookup returns CDR1 KGHDR and CDR2 SFDVKD. Deletions cut 0 bases from V and 7 bases from J, with 12 bases between. This CDR3 reads CATSDLGGSWNEQFF. CDR3 in DNA: TGTGCCACCAGTGATTTGGGCGGAAGTTGGAATGAGCAGTTCTTC.

This rearrangement joins TRBV27 to TRBJ1-1; tentative D call: TRBD1 (5 bases). The CDR3 runs 15 residues. Trimming left V 4 bases short and J 1 base short, with 13 bases between. Germline V CDR1 and CDR2: MNHEY, SMNVEV (reference sequence). DNA of the CDR3: TGTGCCAGCAGTTCCTACGCGGGGGGGAACACTGAAGCTTTCTTT. Protein product: CASSSYAGGNTEAFF.

V gene TRBV3-1 combines with J gene TRBJ2-1; D not certain. Trimming removed 1 base from V and 5 bases from J, with 18 bases in between. The CDR3 extends over 17 amino acids. CDR1 is LGHDT and CDR2 is YNNKEL in the germline V gene (reference sequence). In DNA, the CDR3 is TGTGCCAGCAGCCAAGTCTTTGGGTACCCACCTAACAATGAGCAGTTCTTC. Translation: CASSQVFGYPPNNEQFF.

The CDR3: CASSQDSIQETQYF. CDR3 DNA: TGCGCCAGCAGCCAGGACAGCATACAAGAGACCCAGTACTTC. The V gene is TRBV5-1, the J gene TRBJ2-5; D is perhaps TRBD1 (6 bases). Germline CDR1 reads SGHRS; CDR2 reads YFSETQ. Trimming shortened V by 4 bases and J by 2 bases, and 12 bases separated the two germline ends. The CDR3 consists of 14 residues. The entire variable domain, with the rest obtained from reference TRBV5-1 and TRBJ2-5, is as follows: KAGVTQTPRYLIKTRGQQVTLSCSPISGHRSVSWYQQTPGQGLQFLFEYFSETQRNKGNFPGRFSGRQFSNSRSEMNVSTLELGDSALYLCASSQDSIQETQYFGPGTRLLVL.

The chain combines TRBV29-1 with TRBJ2-5, with D perhaps assigned TRBD1 or TRBD2 (5 bases each). Germline loops: CDR1 SQVTM, CDR2 ANQGSEA. This CDR3 comprises 17 residues. V shed 2 bases and J shed 5 bases, with 24 bases lying between them. In nucleotides, the CDR3 is TGCAGCGTTGAAAAAGAGGGTACAGGTCTCGATTGGGAGACCCAGTACTTC. Its translation: CSVEKEGTGLDWETQYF.

V gene TRBV24-1 combines with J gene TRBJ2-3; D could derive from TRBD1 or TRBD2 (5 bases each). The length of the CDR3 is 15 residues. Germline V CDR1 and CDR2: KGHDR, SFDVKD. Trimming shortened V by 4 bases and J by 2 bases, and 12 bases separated the two germline ends. The CDR3 DNA reads TGTGCCACCAGTGACGAACCCGGGGCCACAGATACGCAGTATTTT. It is translated as CATSDEPGATDTQYF.

The chain uses TRBV10-3 and TRBJ2-1; D gene uncertain. This CDR3 comprises 14 residues. V was clipped by 3 bases and J by 3 bases, with 9 bases between them. Germline-derived CDR1 and CDR2 are ENHRY and SYGVKD. The CDR3 DNA reads TGTGCCATCAGTGACCAGGACGGCTACAATGAGCAGTTCTTC. Protein product: CAISDQDGYNEQFF.

The chain couples TRBV27 to TRBJ2-3, with 9 bases identical to TRBD1. CDR1 is MNHEY, CDR2 SMNVEV, per germline (reference sequence). V was clipped by 3 bases and J by 4 bases; unmatched bases: 5. This CDR3 has 15 amino acids. The CDR3 sequence is CASSFLQGASDTQYF. The CDR3, as DNA: TGTGCCAGCAGTTTCTTACAGGGGGCCTCAGATACGCAGTATTTT.

The chain is built from TRBV28 and TRBJ1-1; 8 bases map to TRBD1. The length of the CDR3 is 14 residues. CDR1 MDHEN and CDR2 SYDVKM come from the germline V gene. Trimming at V came to 7 bases and at J to 4 bases, leaving 8 bases not matched to a gene. The CDR3 loop is CASIWTGFTTEAFF. The CDR3 nucleotides are TGTGCCAGCATATGGACAGGGTTCACCACTGAAGCTTTCTTT.